This entry features one TCR beta chain sequence. Antigen unknown. Assay: immunoSEQ multiplex PCR; the TCRdb copy retains only in-frame clones and omits some. The sample lists about 88,000 clones; roughly 84% were seen once. The data were obtained in a study of cytomegalovirus exposure and HLA in healthy donors. Study results and caveats: The investigators catalogued under 200 TCR beta chains as cytomegalovirus-associated. Reported performance of the classifier showed diagnosis of cytomegalovirus status with high specificity and sensitivity.

Sequencing was done on a sample of PBMCs. The sequence was obtained from a young woman in good health and CMV-seropositive.

The DNA of the CDR3 is TGTGCCAGCAGTCGGCCTGGGAGCTCCTATAATTCACCCCTCCACTTT. It codes for CASSRPGSSYNSPLHF. The chain has TRBV28 and TRBJ1-6; D uncertain. Looked up from germline, CDR1 is MDHEN and CDR2 is SYDVKM. The CDR3 has 16 amino acids. The V gene lost 5 bases and the J gene lost 0 bases, with 11 bases spanning the gap.